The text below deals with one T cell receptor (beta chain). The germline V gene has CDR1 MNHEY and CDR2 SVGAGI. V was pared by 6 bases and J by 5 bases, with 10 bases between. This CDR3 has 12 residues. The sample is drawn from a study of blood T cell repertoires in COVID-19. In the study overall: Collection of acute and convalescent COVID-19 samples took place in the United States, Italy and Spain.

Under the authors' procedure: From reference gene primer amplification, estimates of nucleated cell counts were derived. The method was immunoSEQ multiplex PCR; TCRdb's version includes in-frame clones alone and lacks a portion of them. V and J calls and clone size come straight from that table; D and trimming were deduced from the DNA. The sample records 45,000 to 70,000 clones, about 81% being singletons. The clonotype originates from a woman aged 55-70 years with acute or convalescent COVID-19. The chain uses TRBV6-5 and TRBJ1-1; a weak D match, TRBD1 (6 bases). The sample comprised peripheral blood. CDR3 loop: CASSQTGTEAFF. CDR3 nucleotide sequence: TGTGCCAGCAGCCAAACAGGGACTGAAGCTTTCTTT.